The next 26 T cell receptor beta chains were all read from a single sample in a study of TIL therapy for anti-PD-1-resistant metastatic lung cancer. The immunoSEQ assay was v3. Clones were sequenced by immunoSEQ multiplex PCR, and TCRdb holds only the in-frame ones, with some missing. The sample gives 20,000 to 25,000 clones, around 78% of which show up once; 7% to 8% is in the top ten. Time point meaning: pre-treatment sample, taken before nivolumab and TIL therapy. The sequencing used blood, collected at baseline. The receptors were gathered from a person between 30 and 79 years old with non-small cell lung cancer.

The chain couples TRBV7-9 to TRBJ2-1, with 9 bases identical to TRBD2. CDR3 size: 16 residues. Germline CDR1 and CDR2: SEHNR and FQNEAQ (reference sequence). V lost 5 bases, J lost 1 base, and 6 bases stayed unmatched. CDR3 loop: CASSPDSGGSYNEQFF. The CDR3 bases are TGTGCCAGCAGCCCTGACAGCGGGGGGTCCTACAATGAGCAGTTCTTC.

This sequence joins TRBV21-1 and TRBJ2-7; the tabulated D call, TRBD1, remains unverified against the DNA. TRBV21-1 is recorded as a pseudogene. The CDR3 has 17 residues. CDR3 nucleotides: TGTGCCAGCAGCAGCCACCCGAGCAGGGGGTCCCTCTACGAGCAGTACTTC. Translated, it gives CASSSHPSRGSLYEQYF.

V is TRBV5-6 and J is TRBJ2-7; D remains unclear. CDR1 SGHDT and CDR2 YYEEEE come from the germline V gene. V was cut by 0 bases and J by 6 bases, with 10 bases left in between. This CDR3 is 13 amino acids long. CDR3 coding DNA: TGTGCCAGCAGCTTGGGGGAAGGGTTCGAGCAGTACTTC. It is translated as CASSLGEGFEQYF.

In DNA, the CDR3 is TGTGCCAGTAGGGCACAGGGGGAGAACTATGGCTACACCTTC. Protein sequence: CASRAQGENYGYTF. The chain has TRBV19 and TRBJ1-2, with TRBD1 identical over 8 bases. The CDR3 contains 14 residues. The trim removed 6 bases at V and 2 bases at J, leaving 5 bases unmatched. The germline gives CDR1 LNHDA, CDR2 SQIVND (reference sequence).

This chain links TRBV30 with TRBJ1-5; D is ambiguous. The length of the CDR3 is 13 residues. V lost 3 bases and J 7 bases, leaving 13 bases between the germline ends. CDR1 and CDR2 from the germline V gene are GTSNPN and SVGIG (reference sequence). The CDR3 region is CAWRLGQGQPQHF. The CDR3 coding sequence is TGTGCCTGGAGGCTAGGGCAAGGGCAGCCCCAGCATTTT.

The rearrangement joins TRBV6-1 to TRBJ2-1; 11 bases map to TRBD2. This CDR3 spans 14 amino acids. The germline V gene encodes CDR1 MNHNS and CDR2 SASEGT. With V trimmed by 8 bases and J by 4 bases, 4 bases remained unmatched. The CDR3 loop is CASGTSGPYNEQFF. CDR3 sequence (DNA): TGTGCCAGCGGGACTAGCGGACCTTACAATGAGCAGTTCTTC.

This chain joins TRBV2 and TRBJ1-1, with 7 bases aligning to TRBD1. The trim removed 8 bases at V and 5 bases at J, leaving 5 bases unmatched. The V gene's germline CDR1 is SNHLY and CDR2 FYNNEI. The CDR3 consists of 12 residues. CDR3 residues: CASAQGGTEAFF. In DNA, the CDR3 is TGTGCCAGCGCCCAGGGGGGAACTGAAGCTTTCTTT. The whole variable domain, filled in from reference TRBV2 and TRBJ1-1, reads EPEVTQTPSHQVTQMGQEVILRCVPISNHLYFYWYRQILGQKVEFLVSFYNNEISEKSEIFDDQFSVERPDGSNFTLKIRSTKLEDSAMYFCASAQGGTEAFFGQGTRLTVV.

This chain connects TRBV20-1 to TRBJ1-4; TRBD1 is a possible D gene (5 bases). The CDR3 has 11 residues. The V end lost 6 bases, the J end lost 7 bases, and 9 bases lay between the germline ends. The germline V gene encodes CDR1 DFQATT and CDR2 SNEGSKA (reference sequence). The CDR3, as DNA: TGCAGTGCAACTAGGGGTGAAAAACTGTTTTTT. This encodes CSATRGEKLFF.

The chain links TRBV6-4 to TRBJ2-3; TRBD2 aligns across 13 bases. J was trimmed by 6 bases and V by 0 bases; bases with no gene match: 0. Germline-derived CDR1 and CDR2 are MRHNA and SNTAGT. There are 15 residues in the CDR3. CDR3 sequence reads: CASSDSTSGGDTQYF. CDR3 nucleotides: TGTGCCAGCAGTGACTCGACTAGCGGGGGGGATACGCAGTATTTT.

V and J are TRBV6-1 and TRBJ2-7, with a possible D match to TRBD1 (6 bases). V was cut by 6 bases and J by 1 base, with 13 bases left in between. The germline CDR1 and CDR2 sequences are MNHNS and SASEGT. This CDR3 contains 14 residues. Here the CDR3 reads CASRMIQGSYEQYF. As DNA, the CDR3 is TGTGCCAGCAGGATGATACAGGGTTCCTACGAGCAGTACTTC.

The gene calls are TRBV5-1 and TRBJ2-2; 7 bases align to TRBD2. CDR3 size: 12 residues. V trimming: 7 bases; J trimming: 3 bases; junction bases outside the gene matches: 0. Germline V gene lookup returns CDR1 SGHRS and CDR2 YFSETQ. The CDR3 loop is CASGRDTGELFF. Here the CDR3 DNA reads TGCGCCAGCGGGAGGGACACCGGGGAGCTGTTTTTT.

This chain connects TRBV28 to TRBJ1-6; D not resolved. Trimming pared 6 bases from V and 10 bases from J, leaving 10 bases between. The germline V gene encodes CDR1 MDHEN and CDR2 SYDVKM. The CDR3 has 12 residues. CDR3 DNA sequence: TGTGCCAGCAGCCGAATTGAATCACCCCTCCACTTT. Translation gives CASSRIESPLHF.

V usage is TRBV19 and J usage is TRBJ2-6, with D unresolved. Germline V gene lookup returns CDR1 LNHDA and CDR2 SQIVND (reference sequence). V lost 7 bases to trimming and J lost 2 bases, with 12 bases between them. The CDR3 totals 15 residues. CDR3 amino acids: CASNLAWAGANVLTF. CDR3 nucleotide sequence: TGTGCCAGTAATCTTGCTTGGGCTGGGGCCAACGTCCTGACTTTC. The full variable domain, its missing parts supplied by reference TRBV19 and TRBJ2-6, is DGGITQSPKYLFRKEGQNVTLSCEQNLNHDAMYWYRQDPGQGLRLIYYSQIVNDFQKGDIAEGYSVSREKKESFPLTVTSAQKNPTAFYLCASNLAWAGANVLTFGAGSRLTVL.

The V call is TRBV20-1, the J call TRBJ1-1; D ambiguous. CDR1 DFQATT and CDR2 SNEGSKA come from the germline V gene (reference sequence). V was trimmed by 5 bases and J by 4 bases, leaving 8 bases between them. There are 11 residues in the CDR3. The CDR3 DNA reads as TGCAGTGCTCCACACCGCACTGAAGCTTTCTTT. It translates to CSAPHRTEAFF.

This clone turned up a few times. V is TRBV5-4 and J is TRBJ2-1; D not resolved. The CDR3 extends over 12 amino acids. Germline lookup yields CDR1 SGHNT and CDR2 YYREEE (reference sequence). The V end was cut by 4 bases, the J end by 14 bases, with 16 bases between. CDR3 nucleotide sequence: TGTGCCAGCAGCCCCCGTTGGGGTCAGGAGTTCTTC. Translation gives CASSPRWGQEFF.

This clone has just one count. This rearrangement joins TRBV28 to TRBJ2-5; the match to TRBD1 covers 10 bases. CDR1 and CDR2 (germline): MDHEN, SYDVKM. The J segment lost 3 bases and the V segment lost 6 bases, leaving 13 bases of the junction unmatched. The CDR3 is 17 amino acids. The CDR3 nucleotides are TGTGCCAGCAGGCCCGCCTGGGGACAGGGGCTAAAAGAGACCCAGTACTTC. Encoded protein: CASRPAWGQGLKETQYF.

The chain recombines TRBV5-4 with TRBJ1-1; 11 bases fit TRBD1. The CDR3 has 14 residues. Per germline, CDR1 SGHNT and CDR2 YYREEE (reference sequence). Trimming took 4 bases from V and 6 from J; bases not matched to a gene: 5. The CDR3 nucleotides read TGTGCCAGCAGCATGGACAGGGGGCCCTCTGAAGCTTTCTTT. This sequence encodes CASSMDRGPSEAFF.

This clone occurred once. The CDR3 coding sequence is TGTGCCAGCAGCCAGACAGAGAATCAGCCCCAGCATTTT. As protein: CASSQTENQPQHF. The chain uses TRBV9 and TRBJ1-5; a possible D gene is TRBD1 (5 bases). Germline CDR1 reads SGDLS; CDR2 reads YYNGEE. Trimming cost V 4 bases and J 4 bases, with 9 bases left between them. The CDR3 consists of 13 residues.

V gene TRBV13 combines with J gene TRBJ2-5; D gene uncertain. Trimming shortened V by 4 bases and J by 5 bases, and 14 bases separated the two germline ends. This CDR3 region has 14 residues. Germline CDR1 and CDR2: PRHDT and FYEKMQ (reference sequence). CDR3 in amino acids: CASSSPPLRETQYF. CDR3 nucleotide sequence: TGTGCCAGCAGCTCCCCCCCACTAAGGGAGACCCAGTACTTC.

V and J are TRBV11-3 and TRBJ2-3; no definite D call. Trimming removed 4 bases from V and 2 bases from J, with 7 bases in between. Per germline, CDR1 SGHNT and CDR2 YENEEA. The CDR3 has 13 amino acids. As DNA, the CDR3 is TGTGCCAGCAGCTCCTACACCACAGATACGCAGTATTTT. This translates into CASSSYTTDTQYF.

The chain couples TRBV5-6 to TRBJ1-4; perhaps TRBD1 as D (5 bases). The CDR3 loop spans 16 amino acids. Trimming removed 1 base at V and 8 bases at J, with 18 bases between. CDR1 is SGHDT and CDR2 is YYEEEE in the germline V gene. CDR3 bases: TGTGCCAGCAGCTTGAGGGCAAGGTTCGGGGCCGAAAAACTGTTTTTT. Its protein product is CASSLRARFGAEKLFF.

The table lists this clone with a few counts. V gene TRBV29-1 combines with J gene TRBJ1-1; no definite D call. The CDR3 spans 17 residues. From germline, CDR1 is SQVTM and CDR2 ANQGSEA. Trimming removed 4 bases from V and 0 bases from J, with 21 bases in between. CDR3 bases: TGCAGCGTTGGATCTTTGGTAGGGAGAGCAATGAACACTGAAGCTTTCTTT. Residues: CSVGSLVGRAMNTEAFF.

The table lists this clone with a few counts. V usage is TRBV19 and J usage is TRBJ2-2; possible D gene TRBD1, 5 bases. Germline values: CDR1 LNHDA, CDR2 SQIVND (reference sequence). Trimming took off 1 base at V and 4 bases at J, with 10 bases between the two ends. CDR3 size: 15 residues. The CDR3 sequence: CASSIVRVRTGELFF. The CDR3 DNA follows: TGTGCCAGTAGTATAGTCAGGGTGCGCACCGGGGAGCTGTTTTTT.

CDR3 protein: CASSLAGQYNSPLHF. The CDR3 nucleotides are TGTGCCAGCAGCTTGGCGGGACAGTATAATTCACCCCTCCACTTT. The chain couples TRBV5-6 to TRBJ1-6; the match to TRBD1 covers 7 bases. The CDR3 is 15 residues long. Germline V gene data show CDR1 as SGHDT and CDR2 as YYEEEE. With V trimmed by 0 bases and J by 4 bases, 1 base remained unmatched.

The chain is built from TRBV13 and TRBJ2-1; 8 positions match TRBD2. The CDR3 runs 14 residues. Germline assignment: CDR1 PRHDT and CDR2 FYEKMQ (reference sequence). V lost 5 bases, J lost 4 bases, and 4 bases stayed unmatched. Written as DNA, the CDR3 is TGTGCCAGCAGCCACCGACTAGCGTACAATGAGCAGTTCTTC. Its translation is CASSHRLAYNEQFF.

The rearrangement links TRBV6-6 to TRBJ2-2, with D tentatively TRBD1 (5 bases). Germline V CDR1 and CDR2: MNHNY, SVGAGI (reference sequence). V was shortened by 0 bases and J by 2 bases, with 7 bases between the two germline ends. The CDR3 runs 15 residues. The CDR3 loop is CASSYSQGNTGELFF. The CDR3 bases are TGTGCCAGCAGTTACTCTCAGGGAAACACCGGGGAGCTGTTTTTT.